Below are 6 T cell receptor beta chains sequenced from a single sample in a study of cytomegalovirus exposure and HLA in healthy donors. Clones were sequenced by immunoSEQ multiplex PCR, and TCRdb holds only the in-frame ones, with some missing. The sample shows about 74,000 clones, roughly 94% of them seen only once. Sequencing was carried out using PBMCs. The receptors were gathered from a woman younger than 30 in good health and CMV-seropositive.

The chain employs TRBV4-1 and TRBJ2-3; possible D gene TRBD1, 6 bases. CDR1 MGHRA and CDR2 YSYEKL come from the germline V gene. Between the trimmed V and J ends, which lost 0 bases and 2 bases, there was a span of 12 bases. This CDR3 region has 16 residues. CDR3 in amino acids: CASSQEGGRNTDTQYF. Written as DNA, the CDR3 is TGCGCCAGCAGCCAAGAAGGGGGTCGAAACACAGATACGCAGTATTTT.

The V gene is TRBV9, the J gene TRBJ2-3, with a tentative D call TRBD1 (6 bases). The CDR3 covers 15 residues. Trimming left V 0 bases short and J 0 bases short, with 8 bases between. CDR1 and CDR2 (germline): SGDLS, YYNGEE. In nucleotides, the CDR3 is TGTGCCAGCAGCGTAGGGGACACTAGCACAGATACGCAGTATTTT. Protein: CASSVGDTSTDTQYF.

The V and J genes are TRBV4-1 and TRBJ2-5, with 13 bases matching TRBD2. The CDR3 contains 19 residues. Looked up from germline, CDR1 is MGHRA and CDR2 is YSYEKL. The J segment lost 2 bases and the V segment lost 3 bases, leaving 12 bases of the junction unmatched. CDR3 sequence: CASSHPGLAGRIGQETQYF. The CDR3 DNA reads TGCGCCAGCAGCCACCCGGGACTAGCGGGAAGGATAGGGCAAGAGACCCAGTACTTC.

V gene TRBV9 combines with J gene TRBJ2-2; 10 positions match TRBD1. After removal of 2 bases from V and 5 bases from J, the junction contained 3 bases not matched to a gene. The germline gives CDR1 SGDLS, CDR2 YYNGEE. The CDR3 contains 15 residues. Written as DNA, the CDR3 is TGTGCCAGCAGCGTCCAGGACAGGGGGACCGGGGAGCTGTTTTTT. Amino acids: CASSVQDRGTGELFF.

The V call is TRBV27, the J call TRBJ1-6; 7 bases map to TRBD1. J was trimmed by 10 bases and V by 8 bases; bases with no gene match: 17. Germline-derived CDR1 and CDR2 are MNHEY and SMNVEV (reference sequence). CDR3 size: 16 residues. The chain's CDR3 is CASHGIRQGKGSPLHF. The CDR3 bases are TGTGCCAGCCACGGAATCCGACAGGGTAAAGGATCACCCCTCCACTTT.

The chain carries TRBV11-2 and TRBJ1-6; 9 nucleotides line up with TRBD1. This CDR3 has 18 residues. From germline, CDR1 is SGHAT and CDR2 FQNNGV. The trim removed 5 bases at V and 9 bases at J, leaving 17 bases unmatched. DNA of the CDR3: TGTGCCAGCAGCCCACGTCCTCCGGGACAGGGTCATTTTTCACCCCTCCACTTT. Translation gives CASSPRPPGQGHFSPLHF.